The text below deals with one T cell receptor (beta chain). This entry belongs to a study of regulatory T cells in long-lasting Graves disease. TCR beta libraries were built with iRepertoire HTBI primers and Arm-PCR of CDR3 regions. TCRdb recomputed calls from the multiplex PCR reads with MiXCR, one row per CDR3 protein. The sample includes some 220,000 distinct CDR3 sequences, roughly a fifth of them seen just once. Germline lookup yields CDR1 LGHDT and CDR2 YNNKEL (reference sequence). Unmatched junction bases numbered 14, after V lost 0 bases and J lost 10 bases. This CDR3 has 18 amino acids. Documented time point: newly diagnosed GD, antithyroid drugs for less than 3 months. With RNA extracted from PBMCs as input, the TCR library was made. These data also formed part of another study, on T cells in Graves' hyperthyroidism and ophthalmopathy. Turning to that study: Used for diagnoses were clinical symptoms, serum thyroxine and TRAb, thyroid ultrasound and orbital computed tomography.

The TCR sequence derives from a young woman with Graves disease. This rearrangement joins TRBV3-1 to TRBJ1-6; TRBD1 matches 8 bases. The specimen comprised peripheral blood mononuclear cells (PBMCs), sampled at new diagnosis, from a patient treated with antithyroid drugs. The CDR3 sequence: CASSQDRRGQGAGSPLHF. The CDR3 bases are TGTGCCAGCAGCCAAGATCGAAGAGGGCAGGGGGCGGGGTCACCCCTCCACTTT.